This entry describes one T cell receptor beta chain. The sample originates from a study of cytomegalovirus exposure and HLA in healthy donors. The primer mix had 60 Vbeta and 13 Jbeta primers. The repertoire was sequenced with immunoSEQ multiplex PCR; TCRdb's copy has only in-frame clones and lacks some. The repertoire holds about 200,000 clones, with more than 75% as singletons. The sequence was obtained from a male donor in good health and CMV-seronegative. Sequences were obtained from PBMCs.

CDR3 residues: CASSPRTGFDAYNEQFF. As DNA, the CDR3 is TGTGCCAGCAGTCCCCGGACAGGGTTTGATGCCTACAATGAGCAGTTCTTC. The chain combines TRBV28 with TRBJ2-1; 8 nucleotides line up with TRBD1. The CDR3 contains 17 residues. J lost 2 bases, V lost 5 bases, and 11 bases had no gene match. Germline V gene data show CDR1 as MDHEN and CDR2 as SYDVKM. Variable domain in full (rest from reference TRBV28 and TRBJ2-1): DVKVTQSSRYLVKRTGEKVFLECVQDMDHENMFWYRQDPGLGLRLIYFSYDVKMKEKGDIPEGYSVSREKKERFSLILESASTNQTSMYLCASSPRTGFDAYNEQFFGPGTRLTVL.